The T cell receptor beta chain under discussion was sequenced for a study of blood T cells in healthy people across ages. Germline CDR1 reads PRHDT; CDR2 reads FYEKMQ (reference sequence). This CDR3 region has 11 residues. The V end was cut by 3 bases, the J end by 6 bases, with 5 bases between. This clonotype has at least ten counts. Primed by a sample-barcoded 5' primer and a J-beta primer mix, a second PCR proceeded for about 6 to 12 cycles. TCRdb independently ran MiXCR on the 5' RACE reads; one entry per CDR3 protein. In the table there are around 1.1 million distinct CDR3 sequences, approximately 38% of which are singletons.

The receptor was derived from a man between 18 and 35 years old in good health. The sample consisted of blood. The V gene is TRBV13, the J gene TRBJ2-5, with D uncertain. CDR3 coding DNA: TGTGCCAGCAGCTTTCGGAAGACCCAGTACTTC. It codes for CASSFRKTQYF.